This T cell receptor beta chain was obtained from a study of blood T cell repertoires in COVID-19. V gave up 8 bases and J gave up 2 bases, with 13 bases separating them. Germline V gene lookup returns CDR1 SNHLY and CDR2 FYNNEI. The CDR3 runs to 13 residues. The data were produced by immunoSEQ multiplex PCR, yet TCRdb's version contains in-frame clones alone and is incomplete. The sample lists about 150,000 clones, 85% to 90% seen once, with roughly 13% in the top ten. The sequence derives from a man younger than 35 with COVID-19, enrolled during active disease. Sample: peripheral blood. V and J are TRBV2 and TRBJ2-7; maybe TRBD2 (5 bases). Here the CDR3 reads CASVRADAYEQYF. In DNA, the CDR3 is TGTGCCAGCGTGAGGGCGGACGCCTACGAGCAGTACTTC.